Each of the 30 T cell receptor beta chains below was sequenced from the same sample in a study of regulatory T cells in long-lasting Graves disease (dated by TCRdb to 2020 to 2022). In the paper's terms, the time point label means: newly diagnosed GD, antithyroid drugs for less than 3 months. RNA was extracted from PBMCs in TRIzol for both TCR sequencing and RNA sequencing. The method was multiplex PCR. The sequencer was an Illumina HiSeq 4000. iRepertoire HTBI primers and Arm-PCR amplification of CDR3 regions were used to construct TCR beta libraries. TCRdb reanalyzed the raw reads on its own, using fastp at Q25 for trimming and MiXCR for clone calling, and kept in-frame beta chains. Rows matching on CDR3 protein sequence are summarized as one entry with the most common DNA and genes. The sample table shows 350,000 to 400,000 distinct CDR3 sequences, and about 16% are seen once. The top ten clonotypes cover roughly 20% of the sample.

The specimen comprised peripheral blood mononuclear cells (PBMCs), sampled at new diagnosis, from a patient treated with antithyroid drugs. These receptors were taken from a female donor with Graves disease.

This clonotype was recorded at least ten times. The J gene is TRBJ2-1, the V gene TRBV13; 7 bases are shared with TRBD2. Germline lookup yields CDR1 PRHDT and CDR2 FYEKMQ (reference sequence). This CDR3 contains 13 residues. Unmatched junction bases numbered 6, after V lost 3 bases and J lost 10 bases. This CDR3 reads CASSLNLAAEQFF. DNA of the CDR3: TGTGCCAGCAGCTTGAACCTAGCGGCCGAGCAGTTCTTC.

This clonotype was detected ten times or more. CDR3 coding DNA: TGCGCCAGCAGGACAGGGGCAAGTGGCTACACCTTC. Translated, it gives CASRTGASGYTF. This chain uses TRBV10-2 with TRBJ1-2; 8 positions agree with TRBD1. The length of the CDR3 is 12 residues. CDR1 and CDR2 from the germline V gene are WSHSY and SAAADI. V lost 6 bases, J lost 7 bases, and 4 bases stayed unmatched.

This clonotype has at least ten counts. The chain carries TRBV20-1 and TRBJ1-1; no clear D. The CDR3 covers 12 residues. Germline CDR1 reads DFQATT; CDR2 reads SNEGSKA (reference sequence). The germline V and J ends were trimmed by 3 bases and 4 bases, with 9 bases remaining between them. CDR3 sequence reads: CSARVVGTEAFF. DNA for the CDR3: TGCAGTGCTAGGGTGGTGGGCACTGAAGCTTTCTTT.

This clonotype occurred many times. This sequence joins TRBV7-3 and TRBJ2-7; possibly TRBD2 for D (5 bases). V was pared by 1 base and J by 0 bases, with 19 bases between. The CDR3 covers 18 residues. Germline assignment: CDR1 SGHTA and CDR2 FQGTGA. The DNA for the CDR3 is TGTGCCAGCAGCTTAAGGTGTGCTCTCTTAGCGTGCTCCTACGAGCAGTACTTC. It is translated as CASSLRCALLACSYEQYF.

This clonotype was detected ten times or more. The chain links TRBV7-2 to TRBJ2-1; no firm D call. Trimming removed 1 base at V and 8 bases at J, with 15 bases between. Germline loops: CDR1 SGHTA, CDR2 FQGNSA. This CDR3 comprises 15 residues. CDR3 coding DNA: TGTGCCAGCAGCTTAGGGTCCGCCTACAACCATGAGCAGTTCTTC. It is translated as CASSLGSAYNHEQFF.

The table lists this clonotype with a few counts. The CDR3 region has the DNA TGCGCCAGCAGCCAACGGCCCGGCACTGAAGCTTTCTTT. Protein sequence: CASSQRPGTEAFF. This chain links TRBV4-1 with TRBJ1-1; D is unclear. V was clipped by 2 bases and J by 4 bases, with 8 bases between them. The CDR3 is 13 amino acids. CDR1 MGHRA and CDR2 YSYEKL come from the germline V gene.

In this sample, this clonotype turned up many times. The chain joins TRBV20-1 to TRBJ2-1; D is uncertain. Trimming removed 1 base at V and 0 bases at J, with 13 bases between. Germline-derived CDR1 and CDR2 are DFQATT and SNEGSKA (reference sequence). The CDR3 runs to 16 residues. The CDR3 loop is CSARAPDKYSYNEQFF. CDR3 in DNA: TGCAGTGCTAGAGCCCCTGACAAGTACTCCTACAATGAGCAGTTCTTC.

There are many counts of this clonotype. The chain is built from TRBV18 and TRBJ1-5, with unresolved D. Germline-derived CDR1 and CDR2 are KGHSH and LQKENI. The CDR3 contains 12 residues. Trimming took 3 bases from V and 7 from J, leaving 7 bases between them. The CDR3 is CASSPSGQPQHF. The CDR3 DNA is TGTGCCAGCTCACCCTCGGGGCAGCCCCAGCATTTT.

This clonotype has a count of ten or more. The chain couples TRBV15 to TRBJ2-1, with 7 bases lining up with TRBD2. Unmatched junction bases numbered 13, after V lost 5 bases and J lost 3 bases. Germline-derived CDR1 and CDR2 are LNHNV and YYDKDF (reference sequence). The CDR3 has 17 residues. For the CDR3, the DNA is TGTGCCACCAGCGGCTTATTAGCGGGCTCGAACTACAATGAGCAGTTCTTC. Its translation is CATSGLLAGSNYNEQFF. The full variable domain, rest sourced from reference TRBV15 and TRBJ2-1, is DAMVIQNPRYQVTQFGKPVTLSCSQTLNHNVMYWYQQKSSQAPKLLFHYYDKDFNNEADTPDNFQSRRPNTSFCFLDIRSPGLGDTAMYLCATSGLLAGSNYNEQFFGPGTRLTVL.

This clonotype appeared many times. The V and J genes are TRBV11-2 and TRBJ1-6; D might be TRBD1 (6 bases). The germline gives CDR1 SGHAT, CDR2 FQNNGV. The CDR3 sequence is 15 residues long. Trimming shortened V by 5 bases and J by 5 bases, and 13 bases separated the two germline ends. CDR3 bases: TGTGCCAGCAGCCCGACCCGGACAGATAATTCACCCCTCCACTTT. The encoded protein is CASSPTRTDNSPLHF.

In its sample, this clonotype was seen many times. The V call is TRBV24-1, the J call TRBJ2-5; no definite D call. Germline V gives CDR1 KGHDR, CDR2 SFDVKD. V lost 5 bases, J lost 2 bases, and 8 bases lay in between. The CDR3 consists of 13 residues. The CDR3 DNA is TGTGCCACCAGTGTACCAGGACAAGAGACCCAGTACTTC. Encoded protein: CATSVPGQETQYF.

The V call is TRBV20-1, the J call TRBJ1-4; D gene uncertain. V was trimmed by 0 bases and J by 0 bases, leaving 5 bases between them. The germline V gene has CDR1 DFQATT and CDR2 SNEGSKA (reference sequence). CDR3 length: 14 amino acids. The CDR3 sequence is CSARDGTTNEKLFF. CDR3 coding DNA: TGCAGTGCTAGAGATGGGACAACTAATGAAAAACTGTTTTTT.

This clonotype was seen at least ten times. The chain joins TRBV5-1 to TRBJ2-3, with a possible D match to TRBD2 (5 bases). The CDR3 has 14 residues. Germline V gives CDR1 SGHRS, CDR2 YFSETQ. V shed 4 bases and J shed 6 bases, with 15 bases lying between them. CDR3 nucleotides: TGCGCCAGCAGCCGGGGTACGGATACGGATACGCAGTATTTT. It yields the protein CASSRGTDTDTQYF.

This clonotype has at least ten counts. This chain joins TRBV20-1 and TRBJ1-6; D is perhaps TRBD1 (5 bases). The CDR3 has 12 residues. The ends were cut back, 3 bases at V and 10 bases at J, with 10 bases in the middle. Per germline, CDR1 DFQATT and CDR2 SNEGSKA (reference sequence). The CDR3 loop is CSASRQSSPLHF. CDR3 DNA sequence: TGCAGTGCTAGCCGACAGTCATCACCCCTCCACTTT.

Ten or more counts support this clonotype. One end of the junction is discordant with germline, which a read error may explain. The CDR3 DNA reads TGTGCCAGCAGCTCCCTGGCCCAACCTATGTTCTTC. Translated: CASSSLAQPMFF. The V call is TRBV6-1, the J call TRBJ2-4; D uncertain. Germline CDR1 reads MNHNS; CDR2 reads SASEGT. CDR3 length: 12 residues.

This clonotype has just a few counts. This may arise from a read error, as a much more abundant clone is one base away. DNA for the CDR3: TGTGCCAGCAGTCCTGTAGCGACAAACGCAGATACGCAGTATTTT. Its protein is CASSPVATNADTQYF. The rearrangement uses TRBV6-1 and TRBJ2-3; the D gene is possibly TRBD2 (5 bases). The ends were cut back, 5 bases at V and 4 bases at J, with 16 bases in the middle. This CDR3 has 15 amino acids. The V gene's germline CDR1 is MNHNS and CDR2 SASEGT.

The sample holds a few counts of this clonotype. This chain connects TRBV18 to TRBJ2-1; TRBD1 aligns across 8 bases. The V segment lost 1 base and the J segment 8 bases; nucleotides outside the gene matches: 7. The CDR3 totals 15 residues. Germline loops: CDR1 KGHSH, CDR2 LQKENI. The CDR3 here is CASSPRTGGLDEQFF. CDR3 nucleotide sequence: TGTGCCAGCTCACCACGCACAGGGGGTCTGGATGAGCAGTTCTTC.

The chain joins TRBV9 to TRBJ2-2; tentatively, D is TRBD1 (5 bases). Trimming cost V 4 bases and J 3 bases, with 16 bases left between them. Germline CDR1 reads SGDLS; CDR2 reads YYNGEE. There are 16 residues in the CDR3. The CDR3 DNA reads TGTGCCAGCAGCCTTGGCAGGGAATCGTACACCGGGGAGCTGTTTTTT. Amino acids: CASSLGRESYTGELFF.

This clonotype was counted a few times. Relative to the germline gene, one junction end is altered; a read error may explain this. The rearrangement uses TRBV27 and TRBJ1-1; tentative D call: TRBD1 (5 bases). The CDR3 totals 13 residues. Germline-derived CDR1 and CDR2 are MNHEY and SMNVEV (reference sequence). The CDR3 is CAGSYRIGTEAFF. CDR3 coding DNA: TGTGCCGGCAGTTACAGGATTGGAACTGAAGCTTTCTTT.

This clonotype was recorded many times. This chain links TRBV27 with TRBJ2-2, with 10 bases aligning to TRBD2. In germline, CDR1 is MNHEY, CDR2 SMNVEV (reference sequence). V shed 3 bases and J 8 bases; nucleotides not matched to a gene: 9. CDR3 length: 16 residues. The CDR3 DNA reads TGTGCCAGCAGTTTGTCCAGCGGGAGGGGAGGAGGGGAGCTGTTTTTT. This sequence encodes CASSLSSGRGGGELFF.

The J gene is TRBJ2-1, the V gene TRBV12-3 or TRBV12-4; the match to TRBD2 covers 12 bases. The CDR3 has 16 residues. V gave up 6 bases and J gave up 7 bases; unmatched junction bases: 10. The chain's CDR3 is CASSPRTSGIWNEQFF. CDR3 DNA sequence: TGTGCCAGCAGCCCGCGGACTAGCGGGATATGGAATGAGCAGTTCTTC.

The rearrangement joins TRBV30 to TRBJ2-1; TRBD2 might be the D (6 bases). Germline CDR1 GTSNPN, CDR2 SVGIG (reference sequence). The CDR3 spans 12 residues. V was pared by 7 bases and J by 7 bases, with 14 bases between. CDR3 bases: TGTGCCTTCATCCGACTAGGAAATGAGCAGTTCTTC. Translating it yields CAFIRLGNEQFF.

This clonotype was detected ten times or more. DNA of the CDR3: TGTGCCAGCAGCCGACACCGGACATCGCAAGAGACCCAGTACTTC. As protein: CASSRHRTSQETQYF. The chain is built from TRBV12-3 or TRBV12-4 and TRBJ2-5; weak D call: TRBD1 (5 bases). Trimming removed 6 bases from V and 2 bases from J, with 16 bases in between. This CDR3 has 15 residues.

This clonotype was counted ten times or more. The rearrangement links TRBV28 to TRBJ1-5; D not certain. Germline lookup yields CDR1 MDHEN and CDR2 SYDVKM. The CDR3 has 14 residues. V was trimmed by 2 bases and J by 8 bases, leaving 13 bases between them. CDR3 region: CASSLGSSIKPQHF. CDR3 nucleotide sequence: TGTGCCAGCAGTTTAGGCTCGAGTATCAAGCCCCAGCATTTT.

This clonotype was observed at least ten times. The chain joins TRBV28 to TRBJ2-1, with 9 nucleotides matching TRBD2. V shed 5 bases and J 6 bases; nucleotides not matched to a gene: 5. The V gene's germline CDR1 is MDHEN and CDR2 SYDVKM. The CDR3 runs 14 residues. CDR3: CASSISGRPNEQFF. For the CDR3, the DNA is TGTGCCAGCAGTATTAGCGGGAGACCCAATGAGCAGTTCTTC. The full variable domain, rest sourced from reference TRBV28 and TRBJ2-1, is DVKVTQSSRYLVKRTGEKVFLECVQDMDHENMFWYRQDPGLGLRLIYFSYDVKMKEKGDIPEGYSVSREKKERFSLILESASTNQTSMYLCASSISGRPNEQFFGPGTRLTVL.

This clonotype came up many times. The gene calls are TRBV12-3 or TRBV12-4 and TRBJ2-5, with D uncertain. CDR3 size: 13 residues. Trimming shortened V by 2 bases and J by 4 bases, and 8 bases separated the two germline ends. This CDR3 reads CASSLTQRETQYF. The CDR3 region has the DNA TGTGCCAGCAGTTTAACGCAGCGAGAGACCCAGTACTTC.

This clonotype was seen a handful of times. V is TRBV19 and J is TRBJ1-1; D remains ambiguous. CDR1 is LNHDA and CDR2 is SQIVND in the germline V gene (reference sequence). V dropped 3 bases and J dropped 0 bases, with 8 bases sitting between them. CDR3 length: 14 residues. In DNA form, the CDR3 reads TGTGCCAGTAGTATCGGGTCCCTGAACACTGAAGCTTTCTTT. Residues: CASSIGSLNTEAFF.

This clonotype was observed a handful of times. This rearrangement joins TRBV15 to TRBJ1-1; no definite D call. The V end lost 1 base, the J end lost 5 bases, and 8 bases lay between the germline ends. This CDR3 comprises 13 residues. The germline gives CDR1 LNHNV, CDR2 YYDKDF (reference sequence). For the CDR3, the DNA is TGTGCCACCAGCAGAGTAACTGGTACTGAAGCTTTCTTT. Protein sequence: CATSRVTGTEAFF.

This clonotype came up many times. The rearrangement links TRBV6-2 or TRBV6-3 to TRBJ2-7; D not resolved. Trimming cost V 2 bases and J 5 bases, with 10 bases left between them. The CDR3 contains 13 residues. Germline lookup yields CDR1 MNHEY and CDR2 SVGEGT. The CDR3 DNA reads TGTGCCAGCAGTTACATCGGTTTGCACGAGCAGTACTTC. This sequence encodes CASSYIGLHEQYF.

This clonotype was recorded many times. The J gene is TRBJ2-7, the V gene TRBV29-1, with 12 bases fitting TRBD1. Germline assignment: CDR1 SQVTM and CDR2 ANQGSEA. CDR3 length: 15 amino acids. Trimming cost V 0 bases and J 7 bases; bases outside gene matches: 7. The CDR3 bases are TGCAGCGTTGAAGAGTGGGACAGGGGGCTATTGGAGCAGTACTTC. Protein product: CSVEEWDRGLLEQYF.